This TCR beta chain derives from a study of blood T cell repertoires in COVID-19. In the study overall: Samples came from the United States, Italy and Spain, spanning acute and convalescent COVID-19. From T cells, B-cell-depleted T cells, or PBMCs came the material, which was cDNA or gDNA.

With 2 bases clipped from V and 6 bases from J, the junction kept 1 base outside the gene matches. The CDR3 totals 13 residues. CDR1 and CDR2 from the germline V gene are MRHNA and SNTAGT. As processed by the authors: Reference gene primer amplification yielded estimated nucleated cell counts. Profiled with immunoSEQ multiplex PCR; TCRdb holds only in-frame clones, not every one. V, J and clone size were drawn from that table, and D and trimming were deduced from the DNA. The table shows roughly 250,000 clones, with 75% to 90% occurring only once. This TCR was sampled from a human donor in a cohort sampled during active COVID-19. Sequenced: peripheral blood. The rearrangement joins TRBV6-4 to TRBJ2-3; 8 bases fit TRBD2. CDR3 protein: CASSDKRGDTQYF. The CDR3 DNA is TGTGCCAGCAGTGACAAGCGGGGGGATACGCAGTATTTT.